The sequence of this T cell receptor beta chain was determined in a study of vaccination effects on CD4 cells after COVID-19. V was trimmed by 5 bases and J by 11 bases, leaving 18 bases between them. CDR3 length equals 13 residues. This clone ranks as medium-sized. Its cognate antigen is unknown. Using immunoSEQ multiplex PCR, the repertoire was profiled, and TCRdb retains in-frame clones only, with some absent. Among under 20,000 clones listed, about 74% were seen once. Before sequencing took place, the ViraFEST assay used viral peptide pools to expand antigen-specific CD4+ T cells. After more than 8 days in culture, the CD4+ T cells were isolated. Sometime from March through December 2020, the person acquired a SARS-CoV-2 infection that PCR confirmed. As their vaccination, participants received two doses of either BNT162b2 or mRNA-1273.

This sequence was found in a human donor who had a prior SARS-CoV-2 infection. The sample was CD4+ T cells from PBMCs cultured with SARS-CoV-2 spike peptides, taken after COVID-19 vaccination. The chain carries TRBV12-3 or TRBV12-4 and TRBJ1-1, with D uncertain. CDR3: CASSHRDMVEAFF. The CDR3 DNA reads TGTGCCAGCAGTCACCGGGATATGGTTGAGGCTTTCTTT.